This T cell receptor beta chain is from a study of blood T cell repertoires in COVID-19. Overall study context: The analysed material was cDNA or gDNA that came from T cells, B-cell-depleted T cells, or PBMCs.

V lost 4 bases, J lost 6 bases, and 15 bases lay in between. CDR1 and CDR2 (germline): MDHEN, SYDVKM. The CDR3 extends over 14 amino acids. In this sample, this clone turned up a few times. Sequencing was performed with immunoSEQ multiplex PCR; in TCRdb, only in-frame clones are kept and a portion is missing. The sample consists of fewer than 500,000 clones, 80% to 90% of them appearing once. This TCR derives from a man aged 25-40 years who had recovered from COVID-19. Source material: PBMCs or T cells enriched from blood (not recorded which). V and J are TRBV28 and TRBJ1-2, with D possibly TRBD1 on 5 matching bases. CDR3 protein: CASSSGAGTHGYTF. CDR3 in DNA: TGTGCCAGCAGTTCGGGAGCAGGGACCCATGGCTACACCTTC.